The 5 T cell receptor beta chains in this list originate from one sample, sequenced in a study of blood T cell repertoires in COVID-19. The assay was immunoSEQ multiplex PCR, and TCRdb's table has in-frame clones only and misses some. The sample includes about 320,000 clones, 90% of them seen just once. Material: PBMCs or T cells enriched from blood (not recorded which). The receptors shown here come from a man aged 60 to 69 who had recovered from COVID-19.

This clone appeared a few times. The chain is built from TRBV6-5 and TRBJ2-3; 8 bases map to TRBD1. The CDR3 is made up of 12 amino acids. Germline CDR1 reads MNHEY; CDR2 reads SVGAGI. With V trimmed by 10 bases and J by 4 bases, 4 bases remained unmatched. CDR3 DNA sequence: TGTGCCACAACGACAGGGGCAGATACGCAGTATTTT. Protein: CATTTGADTQYF.

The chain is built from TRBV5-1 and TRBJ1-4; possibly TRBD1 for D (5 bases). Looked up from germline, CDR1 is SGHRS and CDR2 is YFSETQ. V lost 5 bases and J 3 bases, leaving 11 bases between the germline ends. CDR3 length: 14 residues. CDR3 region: CASRTGTSNEKLFF. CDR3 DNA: TGCGCCAGCAGAACCGGGACTTCTAATGAAAAACTGTTTTTT.

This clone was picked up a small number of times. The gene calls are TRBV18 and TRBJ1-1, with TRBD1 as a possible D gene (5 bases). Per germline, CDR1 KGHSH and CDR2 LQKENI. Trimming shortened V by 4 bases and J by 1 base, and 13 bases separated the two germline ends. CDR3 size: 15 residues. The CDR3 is CASSLLDNANTEAFF. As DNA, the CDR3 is TGTGCCAGCTCACTATTGGACAACGCGAACACTGAAGCTTTCTTT.

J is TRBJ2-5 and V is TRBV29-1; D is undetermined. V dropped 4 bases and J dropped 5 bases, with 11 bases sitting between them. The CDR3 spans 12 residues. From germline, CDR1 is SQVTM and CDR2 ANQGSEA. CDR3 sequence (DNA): TGCAGCGTTGGCGTAGCTCGGGAGACCCAGTACTTC. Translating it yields CSVGVARETQYF.

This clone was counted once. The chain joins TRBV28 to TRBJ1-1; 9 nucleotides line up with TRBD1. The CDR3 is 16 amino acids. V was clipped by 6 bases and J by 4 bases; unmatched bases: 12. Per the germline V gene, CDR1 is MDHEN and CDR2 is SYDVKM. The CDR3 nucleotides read TGTGCCAGCAGAACACCGGGACAGGGAGCCGCCACTGAAGCTTTCTTT. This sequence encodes CASRTPGQGAATEAFF.